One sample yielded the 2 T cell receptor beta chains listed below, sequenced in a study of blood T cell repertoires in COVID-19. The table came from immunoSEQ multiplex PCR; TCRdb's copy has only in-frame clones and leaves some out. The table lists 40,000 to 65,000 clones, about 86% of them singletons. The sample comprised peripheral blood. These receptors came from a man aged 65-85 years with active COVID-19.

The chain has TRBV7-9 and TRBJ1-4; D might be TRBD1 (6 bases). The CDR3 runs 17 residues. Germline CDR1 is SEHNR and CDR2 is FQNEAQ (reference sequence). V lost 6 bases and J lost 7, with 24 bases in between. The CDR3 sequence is CASSPSNREWGSEKLFF. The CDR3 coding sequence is TGTGCCAGCAGTCCAAGTAACAGGGAATGGGGAAGTGAAAAACTGTTTTTT.

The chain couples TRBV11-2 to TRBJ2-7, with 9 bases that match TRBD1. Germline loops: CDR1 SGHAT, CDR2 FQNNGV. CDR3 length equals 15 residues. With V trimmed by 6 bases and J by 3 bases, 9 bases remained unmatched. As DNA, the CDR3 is TGTGCCAGCAGTTTTCCGCCGGGACAGGGCTACGAGCAGTACTTC. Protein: CASSFPPGQGYEQYF.